This T cell receptor (beta chain) was captured in a study of T cells in Graves' hyperthyroidism and ophthalmopathy. Using RNA transcripts as the source, TCR beta CDR3 regions were amplified. A first-round RT-PCR of the TCR CDR3 used the HTBI primer set. TCRdb redid the calling of the multiplex PCR reads with MiXCR, one entry per CDR3 protein. The sample contains about 550,000 distinct CDR3 sequences, under 25% of which appear only once. CDR3 size: 13 residues. The V and J ends lost 2 bases and 6 bases respectively, with 11 bases between them. Germline CDR1 GTSNPN, CDR2 SVGIG (reference sequence). Clinical symptoms, serum thyroxine and TRAb, thyroid ultrasound and orbital computed tomography together formed the diagnostic basis. This clonotype occurred many times. The antigen is unknown. General observations from the study: Most thyroid-expanded clonotypes above 0.001 were also found in blood. Ophthalmopathy was told apart from stable hyperthyroidism by a 13 V-J model.

The chain has TRBV30 and TRBJ1-5, with D possibly TRBD1 on 5 matching bases. Material for sequencing was blood. The source of this sequence is a man aged 18 to 30 with Graves' hyperthyroidism. The CDR3 DNA reads as TGTGCCTGGAGTACGGGGGTTAGTCAGCCCCAGCATTTT. This codes for CAWSTGVSQPQHF.